The source of this TCR beta chain is a study of CD4 T cell repertoires in COVID-19. A word on this clone: No antigen is known for it.

Sequencing was done directly on freshly isolated, uncultured memory T cells. Some clones are missing from TCRdb's copy, which holds only in-frame ones; the method was immunoSEQ multiplex PCR. Among 8,000 or so clones listed, about 85% were seen once. Overall study results and limits: Suggested intraclonal diversification: top SARS-CoV-2-reactive clonotypes appeared in two or three memory subsets. In SARS-CoV and/or HKU1 spike cultures, between 7 and 25% of SARS-CoV-2 clonotypes reappeared.

The sample here was effector memory CD4+ T cells from blood, taken before the COVID-19 pandemic. The source is a human donor who had COVID-19.

CDR3 region: CASSLGGQGKGETQYF. The DNA for the CDR3 is TGCGCCAGCAGCTTGGGGGGACAGGGAAAGGGAGAGACCCAGTACTTC. This chain uses TRBV5-1 with TRBJ2-5, with 9 nucleotides matching TRBD1. Per the germline V gene, CDR1 is SGHRS and CDR2 is YFSETQ. This CDR3 spans 16 amino acids. V was clipped by 0 bases and J by 4 bases; unmatched bases: 7.